This TCR beta chain was sequenced during a study of OX40 agonist ivuxolimab in advanced cancers. About the study: A mean age of roughly 66 years, range roughly 23 to 79, was recorded, and around 85% were male. Partial responses were achieved by three patients, one with hepatocellular carcinoma and two with cutaneous melanoma.

TCRdb keeps only in-frame clones here, not all; method: immunoSEQ multiplex PCR. This sample has just over 90,000 clones, with more than 75% found just once. Trimming left V 2 bases short and J 5 bases short, with 16 bases between. The CDR3 sequence is 15 residues long. Per germline, CDR1 ENHRY and CDR2 SYGVKD. The starting material was CD4+ or CD8+ T cells sorted from blood, obtained in a trial of the OX40 agonist ivuxolimab. This clonotype originated in an adult with an advanced solid tumor such as melanoma, head and neck, liver or kidney cancer. This sequence joins TRBV10-3 and TRBJ2-7; D might be TRBD1 (6 bases). In nucleotides, the CDR3 is TGTGCCATCAGTGAGGAAGGCAGGGGATTCGACGAGCAGTACTTC. Translating it yields CAISEEGRGFDEQYF.